This T cell receptor beta chain was profiled in a study of blood T cell repertoires in COVID-19. Original processing methods: Amplification of reference gene primers was used by the study to estimate nucleated cell counts. Profiling relied on immunoSEQ multiplex PCR, and the TCRdb table lists in-frame clones only, not all of them. Clonal size and the V and J genes are those of that table, whereas D and trimming came from the DNA. In the table there are 200,000 to 300,000 clones, about nine tenths of which are singletons. This CDR3 spans 14 amino acids. CDR1 and CDR2 (germline): SGHAT, FQNNGV. The ends lost 1 base at V and 9 bases at J; junction bases unmatched: 8.

This chain connects TRBV11-2 to TRBJ2-5, with 7 bases lining up with TRBD2. This clonotype was obtained from a woman aged 40 to 50 who had recovered from COVID-19. Sequencing was done on a sample of peripheral blood. This CDR3 reads CASSLASVGRAQYF. The DNA for the CDR3 is TGTGCCAGCAGCTTAGCATCCGTGGGGAGGGCCCAGTACTTC. The full variable domain, its missing parts supplied by reference TRBV11-2 and TRBJ2-5, is EAGVAQSPRYKIIEKRQSVAFWCNPISGHATLYWYQQILGQGPKLLIQFQNNGVVDDSQLPKDRFSAERLKGVDSTLKIQPAKLEDSAVYLCASSLASVGRAQYFGPGTRLLVL.